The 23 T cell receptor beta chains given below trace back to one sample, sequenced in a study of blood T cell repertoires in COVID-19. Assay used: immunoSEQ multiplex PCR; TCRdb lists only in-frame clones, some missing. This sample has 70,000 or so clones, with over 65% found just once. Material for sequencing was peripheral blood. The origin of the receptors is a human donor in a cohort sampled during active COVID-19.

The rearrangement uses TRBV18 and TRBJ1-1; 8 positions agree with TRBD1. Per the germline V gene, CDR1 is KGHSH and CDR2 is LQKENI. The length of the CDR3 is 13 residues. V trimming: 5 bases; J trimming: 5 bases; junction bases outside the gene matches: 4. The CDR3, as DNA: TGTGCCAGCTCAAGGACAGGGCAAACTGAAGCTTTCTTT. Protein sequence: CASSRTGQTEAFF.

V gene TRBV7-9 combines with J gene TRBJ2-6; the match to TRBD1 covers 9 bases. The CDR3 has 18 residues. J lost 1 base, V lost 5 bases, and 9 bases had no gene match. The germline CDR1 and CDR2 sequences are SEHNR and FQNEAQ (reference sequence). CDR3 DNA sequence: TGTGCCAGCAGCCCCGGACAGGGGAGTACGTCTGGGGCCAACGTCCTGACTTTC. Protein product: CASSPGQGSTSGANVLTF.

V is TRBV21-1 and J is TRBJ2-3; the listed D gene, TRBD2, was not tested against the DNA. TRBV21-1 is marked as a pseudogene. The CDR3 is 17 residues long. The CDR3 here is CASSKDLDAEITDTQYF. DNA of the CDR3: TGTGCCAGCAGCAAAGATCTAGACGCTGAGATCACAGATACGCAGTATTTT.

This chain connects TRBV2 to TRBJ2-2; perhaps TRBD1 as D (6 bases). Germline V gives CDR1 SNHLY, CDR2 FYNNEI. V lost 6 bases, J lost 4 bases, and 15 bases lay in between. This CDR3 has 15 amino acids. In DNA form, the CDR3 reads TGTGCCAGCAGGCCAGGGGACCATGGCACCGGGGAGCTGTTTTTT. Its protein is CASRPGDHGTGELFF.

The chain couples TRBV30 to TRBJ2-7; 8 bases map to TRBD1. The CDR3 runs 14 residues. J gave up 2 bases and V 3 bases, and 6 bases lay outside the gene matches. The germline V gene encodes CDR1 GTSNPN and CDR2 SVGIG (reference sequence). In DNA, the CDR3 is TGTGCCTGGAGCGCCGGGACAGGCCCCTACGAGCAGTACTTC. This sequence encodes CAWSAGTGPYEQYF.

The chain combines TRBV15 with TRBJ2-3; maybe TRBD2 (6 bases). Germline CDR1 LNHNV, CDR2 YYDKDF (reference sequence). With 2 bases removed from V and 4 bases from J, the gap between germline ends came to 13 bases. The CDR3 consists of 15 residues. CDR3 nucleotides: TGTGCCACCAGCAGACTGCCGGGAGCCGCAGATACGCAGTATTTT. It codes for CATSRLPGAADTQYF.

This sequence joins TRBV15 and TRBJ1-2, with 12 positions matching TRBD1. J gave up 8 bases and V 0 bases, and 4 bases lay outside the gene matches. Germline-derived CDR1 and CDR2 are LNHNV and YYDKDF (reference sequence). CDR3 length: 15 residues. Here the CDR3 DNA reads TGTGCCACCAGCAGAGATGGGACAGGGGGCGGAGGCTACACCTTC. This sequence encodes CATSRDGTGGGGYTF.

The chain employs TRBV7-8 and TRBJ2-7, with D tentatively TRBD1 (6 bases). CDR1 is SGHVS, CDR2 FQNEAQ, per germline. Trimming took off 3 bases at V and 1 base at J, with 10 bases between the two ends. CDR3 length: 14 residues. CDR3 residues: CASSLNRVSYEQYF. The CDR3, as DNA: TGTGCCAGCAGCTTGAACAGGGTATCCTACGAGCAGTACTTC.

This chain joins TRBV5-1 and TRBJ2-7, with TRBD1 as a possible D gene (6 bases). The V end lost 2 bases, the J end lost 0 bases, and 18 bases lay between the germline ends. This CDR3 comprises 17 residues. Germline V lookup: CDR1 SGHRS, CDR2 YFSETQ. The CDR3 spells CASSLNPTGISSYEQYF. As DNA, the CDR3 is TGCGCCAGCAGCTTAAATCCAACAGGGATTAGCTCCTACGAGCAGTACTTC.

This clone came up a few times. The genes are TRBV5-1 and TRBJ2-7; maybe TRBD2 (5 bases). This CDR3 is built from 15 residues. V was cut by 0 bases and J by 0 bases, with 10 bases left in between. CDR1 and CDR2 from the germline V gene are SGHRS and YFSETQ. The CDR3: CASSLGSGSSYEQYF. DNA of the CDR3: TGCGCCAGCAGCTTGGGGAGCGGTAGCTCCTACGAGCAGTACTTC.

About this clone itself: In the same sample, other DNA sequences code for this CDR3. The CDR3 DNA reads TGTGCCAGTAGTCAAGGGACAGCTCAAGAGACCCAGTACTTC. Translation gives CASSQGTAQETQYF. This chain connects TRBV19 to TRBJ2-5; TRBD1 aligns across 7 bases. The CDR3 length is 14 residues. With V trimmed by 5 bases and J by 2 bases, 5 bases remained unmatched. Germline CDR1 is LNHDA and CDR2 is SQIVND (reference sequence).

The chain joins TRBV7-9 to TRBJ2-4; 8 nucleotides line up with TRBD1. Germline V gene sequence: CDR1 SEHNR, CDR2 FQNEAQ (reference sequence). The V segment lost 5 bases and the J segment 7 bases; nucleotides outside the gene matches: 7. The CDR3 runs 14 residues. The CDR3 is CASSHTDRENIQYF. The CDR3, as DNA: TGTGCCAGCAGCCATACGGACAGGGAGAACATTCAGTACTTC. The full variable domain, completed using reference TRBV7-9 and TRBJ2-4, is DTGVSQNPRHKITKRGQNVTFRCDPISEHNRLYWYRQTLGQGPEFLTYFQNEAQLEKSRLLSDRFSAERPKGSFSTLEIQRTEQGDSAMYLCASSHTDRENIQYFGAGTRLSVL.

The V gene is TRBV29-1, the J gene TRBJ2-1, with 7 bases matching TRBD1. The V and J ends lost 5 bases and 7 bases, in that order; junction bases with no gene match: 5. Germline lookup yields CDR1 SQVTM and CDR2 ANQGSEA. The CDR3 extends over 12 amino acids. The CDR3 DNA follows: TGCAGCGTTCGCAGGGGGATGAATGAGCAGTTCTTC. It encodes CSVRRGMNEQFF.

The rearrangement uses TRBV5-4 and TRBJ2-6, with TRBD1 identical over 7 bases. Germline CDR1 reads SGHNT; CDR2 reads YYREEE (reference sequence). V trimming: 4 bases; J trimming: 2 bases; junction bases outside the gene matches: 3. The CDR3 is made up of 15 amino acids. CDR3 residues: CASSRTGAGANVLTF. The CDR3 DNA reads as TGTGCCAGCAGCCGAACAGGGGCTGGGGCCAACGTCCTGACTTTC.

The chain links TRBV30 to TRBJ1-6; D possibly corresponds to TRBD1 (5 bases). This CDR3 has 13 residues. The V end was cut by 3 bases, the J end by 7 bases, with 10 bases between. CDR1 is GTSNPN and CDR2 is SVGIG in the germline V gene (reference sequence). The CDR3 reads CAWSQGYNSPLHF. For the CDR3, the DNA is TGTGCCTGGAGCCAGGGCTACAATTCACCCCTCCACTTT.

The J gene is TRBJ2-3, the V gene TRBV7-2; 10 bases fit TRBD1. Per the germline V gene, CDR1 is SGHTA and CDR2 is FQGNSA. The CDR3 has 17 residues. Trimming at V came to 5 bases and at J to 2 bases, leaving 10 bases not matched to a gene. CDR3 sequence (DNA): TGTGCCAGCAGCAAACCCGGGACAGGGGTAATCACAGATACGCAGTATTTT. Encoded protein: CASSKPGTGVITDTQYF.

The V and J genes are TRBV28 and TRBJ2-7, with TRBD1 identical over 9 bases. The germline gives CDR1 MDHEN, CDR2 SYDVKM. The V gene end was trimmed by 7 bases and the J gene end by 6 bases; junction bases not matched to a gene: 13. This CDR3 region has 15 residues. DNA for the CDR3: TGTGCCAGCACTCAAGGGGGGACAGGGTATCGCGAGCAGTACTTC. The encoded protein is CASTQGGTGYREQYF.

The CDR3 region is CASSGRTSGTETQYF. The DNA for the CDR3 is TGTGCCAGCAGCGGACGGACTAGCGGGACCGAGACCCAGTACTTC. The chain combines TRBV3-1 (or the pseudogene TRBV3-2) with TRBJ2-5; 12 bases agree with TRBD2. This CDR3 comprises 15 residues. After removal of 5 bases from V and 5 bases from J, the junction contained 6 bases not matched to a gene. Germline V gene sequence: CDR1 LGHDT, CDR2 YNNKEL (reference sequence).

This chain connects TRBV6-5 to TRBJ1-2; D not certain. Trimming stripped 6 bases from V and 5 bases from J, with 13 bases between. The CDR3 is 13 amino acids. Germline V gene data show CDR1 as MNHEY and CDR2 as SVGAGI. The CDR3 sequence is CASRPRVSYGYTF. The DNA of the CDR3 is TGTGCCAGCAGACCCCGGGTCTCATATGGCTACACCTTC.

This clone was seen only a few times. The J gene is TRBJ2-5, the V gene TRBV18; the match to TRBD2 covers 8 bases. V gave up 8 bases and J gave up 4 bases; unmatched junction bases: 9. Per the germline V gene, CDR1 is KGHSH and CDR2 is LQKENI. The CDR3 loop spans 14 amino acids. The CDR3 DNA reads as TGTGCCAGCCGAGGGACTAGTTCAAGAGAGACCCAGTACTTC. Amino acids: CASRGTSSRETQYF.

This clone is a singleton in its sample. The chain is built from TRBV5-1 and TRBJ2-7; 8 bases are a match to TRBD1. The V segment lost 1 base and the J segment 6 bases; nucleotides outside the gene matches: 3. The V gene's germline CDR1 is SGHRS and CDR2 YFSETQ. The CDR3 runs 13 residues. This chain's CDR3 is CASSLPGGSEQYF. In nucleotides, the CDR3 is TGCGCCAGCAGCTTGCCAGGGGGCTCCGAGCAGTACTTC. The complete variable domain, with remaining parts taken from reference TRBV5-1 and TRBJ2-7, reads KAGVTQTPRYLIKTRGQQVTLSCSPISGHRSVSWYQQTPGQGLQFLFEYFSETQRNKGNFPGRFSGRQFSNSRSEMNVSTLELGDSALYLCASSLPGGSEQYFGPGTRLTVT.

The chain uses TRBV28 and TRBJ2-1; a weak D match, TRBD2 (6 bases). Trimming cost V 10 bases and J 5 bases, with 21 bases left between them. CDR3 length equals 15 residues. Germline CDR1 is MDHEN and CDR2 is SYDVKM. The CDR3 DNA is TGTGCCACCAAGCCCGGTAGCGGTGAACACAATGAGCAGTTCTTC. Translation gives CATKPGSGEHNEQFF.

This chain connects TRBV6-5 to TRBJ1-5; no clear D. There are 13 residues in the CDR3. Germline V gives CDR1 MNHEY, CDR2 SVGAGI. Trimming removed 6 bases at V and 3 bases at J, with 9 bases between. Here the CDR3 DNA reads TGTGCCAGCAGACACAGTATCAATCAGCCCCAGCATTTT. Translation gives CASRHSINQPQHF.